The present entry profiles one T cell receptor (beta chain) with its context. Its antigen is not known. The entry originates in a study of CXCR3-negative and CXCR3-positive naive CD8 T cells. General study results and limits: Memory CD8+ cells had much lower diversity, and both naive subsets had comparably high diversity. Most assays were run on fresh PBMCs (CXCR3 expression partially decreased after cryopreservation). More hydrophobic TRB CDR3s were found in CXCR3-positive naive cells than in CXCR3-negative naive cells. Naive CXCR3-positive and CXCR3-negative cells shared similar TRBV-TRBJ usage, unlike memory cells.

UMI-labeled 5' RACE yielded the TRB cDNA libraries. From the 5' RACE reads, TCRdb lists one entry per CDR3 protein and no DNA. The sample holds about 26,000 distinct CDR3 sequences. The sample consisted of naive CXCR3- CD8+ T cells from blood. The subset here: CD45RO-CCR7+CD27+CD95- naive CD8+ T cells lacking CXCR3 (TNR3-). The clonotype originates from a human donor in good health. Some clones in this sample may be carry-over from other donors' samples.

The CDR3 loop is CASSPSSRIQQFF. The gene calls are TRBV7-6 and TRBJ2-1; checking the TCRdb D call of TRBD1 is not possible without DNA. CDR1 SGHVS and CDR2 FNYEAQ come from the germline V gene. The CDR3 is 13 residues long.